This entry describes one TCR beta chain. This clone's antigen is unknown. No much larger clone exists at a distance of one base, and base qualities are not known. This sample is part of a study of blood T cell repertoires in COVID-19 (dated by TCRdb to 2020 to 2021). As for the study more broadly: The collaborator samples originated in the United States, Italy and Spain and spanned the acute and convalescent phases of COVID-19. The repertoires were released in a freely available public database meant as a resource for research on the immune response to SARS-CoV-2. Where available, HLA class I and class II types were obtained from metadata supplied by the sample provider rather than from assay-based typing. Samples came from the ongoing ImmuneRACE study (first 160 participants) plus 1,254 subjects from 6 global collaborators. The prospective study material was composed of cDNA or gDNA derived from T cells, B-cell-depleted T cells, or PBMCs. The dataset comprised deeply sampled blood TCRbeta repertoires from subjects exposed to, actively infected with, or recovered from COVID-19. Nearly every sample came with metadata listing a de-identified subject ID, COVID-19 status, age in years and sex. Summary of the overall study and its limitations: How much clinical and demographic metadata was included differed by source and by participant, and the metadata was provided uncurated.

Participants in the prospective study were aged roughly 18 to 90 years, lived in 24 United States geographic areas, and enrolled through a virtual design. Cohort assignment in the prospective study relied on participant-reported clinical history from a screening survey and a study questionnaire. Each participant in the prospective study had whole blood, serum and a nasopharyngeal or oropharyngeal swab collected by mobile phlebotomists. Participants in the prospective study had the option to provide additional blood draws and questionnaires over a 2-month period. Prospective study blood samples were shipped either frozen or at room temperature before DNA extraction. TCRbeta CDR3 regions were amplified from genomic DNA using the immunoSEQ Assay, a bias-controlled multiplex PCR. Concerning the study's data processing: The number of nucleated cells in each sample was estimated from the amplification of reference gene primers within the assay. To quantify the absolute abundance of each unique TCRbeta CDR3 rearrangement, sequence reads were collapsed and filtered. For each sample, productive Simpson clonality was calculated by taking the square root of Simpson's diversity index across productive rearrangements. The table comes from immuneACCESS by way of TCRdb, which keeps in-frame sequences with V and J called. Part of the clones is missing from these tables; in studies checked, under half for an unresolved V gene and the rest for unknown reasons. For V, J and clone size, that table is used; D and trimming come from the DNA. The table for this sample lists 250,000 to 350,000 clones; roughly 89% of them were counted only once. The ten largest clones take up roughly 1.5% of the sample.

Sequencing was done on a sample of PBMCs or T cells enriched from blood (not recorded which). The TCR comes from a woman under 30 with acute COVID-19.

The nucleotides are TGCAGCGTCCATACAGGGGGCGGGGGCTACACCTTC. It encodes CSVHTGGGGYTF. The chain is made from TRBV29-1 and TRBJ1-2; TRBD1 fits 9 bases in the junction. V and J are trimmed by 6 bases and 8 bases, and the gene matches miss 7 bases of the junction. The CDR3 holds 12 amino acids from the cysteine to the phenylalanine. Just CDR3 DNA is preserved here, 36 bases in frame from base 1. From the germline V gene, CDR1 is SQVTM and CDR2 is ANQGSEA.